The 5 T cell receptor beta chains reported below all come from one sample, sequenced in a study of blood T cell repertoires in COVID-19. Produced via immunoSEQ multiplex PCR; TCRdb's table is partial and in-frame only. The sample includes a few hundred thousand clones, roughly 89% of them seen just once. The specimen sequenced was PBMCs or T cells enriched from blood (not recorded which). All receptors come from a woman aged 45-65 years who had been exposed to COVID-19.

This CDR3 is CATSGDRVGEQYF. The CDR3 nucleotides are TGTGCCACCAGTGGGGACAGGGTGGGCGAGCAGTACTTC. The chain employs TRBV24-1 and TRBJ2-7; TRBD1 aligns across 9 bases. CDR1 and CDR2 from the germline V gene are KGHDR and SFDVKD. The length of the CDR3 is 13 residues. V shed 5 bases, J shed 6 bases, and the junction held 4 bases outside the gene matches.

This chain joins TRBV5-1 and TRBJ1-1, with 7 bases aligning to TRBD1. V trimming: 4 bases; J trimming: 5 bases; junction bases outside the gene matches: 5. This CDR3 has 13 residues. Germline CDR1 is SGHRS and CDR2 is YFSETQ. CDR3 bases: TGCGCCAGCAGCATGGGACAGAGGACTGAAGCTTTCTTT. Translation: CASSMGQRTEAFF.

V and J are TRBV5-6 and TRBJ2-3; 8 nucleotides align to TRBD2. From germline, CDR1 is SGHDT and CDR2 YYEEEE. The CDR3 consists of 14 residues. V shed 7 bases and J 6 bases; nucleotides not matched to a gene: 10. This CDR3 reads CASATGGVPDTQYF. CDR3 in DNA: TGTGCCAGCGCCACGGGGGGGGTTCCCGATACGCAGTATTTT.

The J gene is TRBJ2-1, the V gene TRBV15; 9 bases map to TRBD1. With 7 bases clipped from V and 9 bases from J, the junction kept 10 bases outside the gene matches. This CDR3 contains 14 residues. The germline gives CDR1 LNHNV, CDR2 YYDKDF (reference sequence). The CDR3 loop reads CATNPGQGPPEQFF. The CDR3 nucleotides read TGTGCCACCAACCCGGGACAGGGCCCTCCTGAGCAGTTCTTC. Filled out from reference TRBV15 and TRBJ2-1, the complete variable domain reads DAMVIQNPRYQVTQFGKPVTLSCSQTLNHNVMYWYQQKSSQAPKLLFHYYDKDFNNEADTPDNFQSRRPNTSFCFLDIRSPGLGDTAMYLCATNPGQGPPEQFFGPGTRLTVL.

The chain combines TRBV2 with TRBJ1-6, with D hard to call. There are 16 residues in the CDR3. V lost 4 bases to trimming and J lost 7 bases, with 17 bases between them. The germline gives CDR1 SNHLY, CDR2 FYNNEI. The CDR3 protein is CASSVEGTTTNSPLHF. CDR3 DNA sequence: TGTGCCAGCAGTGTTGAGGGTACTACAACCAATTCACCCCTCCACTTT.